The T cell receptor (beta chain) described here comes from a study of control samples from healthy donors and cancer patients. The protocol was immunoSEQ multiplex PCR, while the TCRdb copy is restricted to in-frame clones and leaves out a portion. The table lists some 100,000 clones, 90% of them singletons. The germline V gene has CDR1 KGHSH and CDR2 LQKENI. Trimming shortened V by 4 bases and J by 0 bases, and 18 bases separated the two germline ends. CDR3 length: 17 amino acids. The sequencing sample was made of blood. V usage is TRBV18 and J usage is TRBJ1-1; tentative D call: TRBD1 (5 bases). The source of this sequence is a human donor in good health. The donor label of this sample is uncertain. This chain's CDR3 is CASSHGTNRGMNTEAFF. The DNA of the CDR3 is TGTGCCAGCTCACACGGGACGAATAGGGGTATGAACACTGAAGCTTTCTTT.